The 3 T cell receptor beta chains reported below all come from one sample, sequenced in a study of cytomegalovirus exposure and HLA in healthy donors. Primers included in the PCR were 60 Vbeta and 13 Jbeta primers. The assay was immunoSEQ multiplex PCR, and TCRdb's table has in-frame clones only and misses some. This table holds fewer than 200,000 clones, roughly 80% found once. Sequenced sample: PBMCs. These receptors were obtained from a human donor in good health.

The chain has TRBV6-5 and TRBJ1-5; D is unclear. CDR3 length equals 13 residues. CDR1 is MNHEY, CDR2 SVGAGI, per germline. The V end was cut by 2 bases, the J end by 4 bases, with 6 bases between. CDR3 in amino acids: CASSYTVNQPQHF. The DNA of the CDR3 is TGTGCCAGCAGTTACACAGTAAATCAGCCCCAGCATTTT.

The chain has TRBV4-1 and TRBJ2-7; TRBD2 is a possible D gene (5 bases). Germline CDR1 is MGHRA and CDR2 is YSYEKL. The CDR3 has 13 residues. V was clipped by 3 bases and J by 4 bases, with 10 bases between them. The CDR3, as DNA: TGCGCCAGCAGCCAGGGCGGCGGGTACGAGCAGTACTTC. This codes for CASSQGGGYEQYF.

The rearrangement joins TRBV4-2 to TRBJ1-6, with TRBD1 matching 10 bases. Germline lookup yields CDR1 LGHNA and CDR2 YNFKEQ. This CDR3 has 15 residues. Trimming cost V 4 bases and J 10 bases; bases outside gene matches: 7. The CDR3 bases are TGTGCCAGCAGCCGCCCCGGGACAGGGGACTCACCCCTCCACTTT. The encoded protein is CASSRPGTGDSPLHF.